This TCR beta chain was profiled in a study of blood T cell repertoires in COVID-19. Generated by immunoSEQ multiplex PCR, the TCRdb table keeps only in-frame clones and is missing some. The repertoire holds some 520,000 clones, roughly 87% seen once, with around 0.95% in the top ten. In Seattle, patients joined the study during active infection and were tracked longitudinally. CDR1 and CDR2 from the germline V gene are LGHDT and YNNKEL (reference sequence). This CDR3 contains 16 residues. The ends lost 2 bases at V and 4 bases at J; junction bases unmatched: 6. This chain joins TRBV3-1 (or the pseudogene TRBV3-2) and TRBJ2-5, with 11 bases fitting TRBD2. The source material was peripheral blood. The receptor was derived from a man aged 18 to 35 with COVID-19, enrolled during active disease. This CDR3 is CASSQIAGGPGETQYF. CDR3 DNA sequence: TGTGCCAGCAGCCAAATAGCGGGGGGGCCGGGAGAGACCCAGTACTTC.